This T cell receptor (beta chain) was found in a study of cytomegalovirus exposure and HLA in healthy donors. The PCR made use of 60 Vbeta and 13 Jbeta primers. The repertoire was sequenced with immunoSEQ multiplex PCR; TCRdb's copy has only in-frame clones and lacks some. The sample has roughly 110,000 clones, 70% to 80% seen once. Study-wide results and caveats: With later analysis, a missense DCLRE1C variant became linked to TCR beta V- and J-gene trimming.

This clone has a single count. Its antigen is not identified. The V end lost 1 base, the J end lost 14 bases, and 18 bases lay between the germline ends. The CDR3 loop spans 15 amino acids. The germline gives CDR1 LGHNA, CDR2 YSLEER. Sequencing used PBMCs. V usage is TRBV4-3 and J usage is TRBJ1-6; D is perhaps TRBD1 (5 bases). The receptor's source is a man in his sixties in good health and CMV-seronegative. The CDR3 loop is CASSQAIKTGGSLHF. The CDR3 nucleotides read TGCGCCAGCAGCCAAGCGATTAAGACCGGGGGATCCCTCCACTTT.